This T cell receptor (beta chain) was observed in a study of blood T cell repertoires in COVID-19. Study-wide context: Nucleic acid was either cDNA or gDNA, and it came from T cells, B-cell-depleted T cells, or PBMCs.

Participants spanned ages about 18 to 90 years and resided in 24 US areas. Categorization into cohorts depended on clinical history that participants reported. This CDR3 has 15 residues. V lost 4 bases, J lost 3 bases, and 16 bases lay in between. Germline V gene data show CDR1 as SGHDT and CDR2 as YYEEEE. Original handling: Amplified reference gene primers provided the basis for estimating nucleated cell counts. Assay used: immunoSEQ multiplex PCR; TCRdb lists only in-frame clones, some missing. Clone size and the V and J calls come from that table; the DNA yielded D and trimming. The sample has some 490,000 clones, approximately 91% seen once; the top ten hold around 7.9%.

Sequencing was done on a sample of PBMCs or T cells enriched from blood (not recorded which). This chain links TRBV5-6 with TRBJ1-1, with a possible D match to TRBD1 (5 bases). This TCR was recovered from a woman in her sixties who had recovered from COVID-19. The CDR3 region is CASSRDRGWDTEAFF. As DNA, the CDR3 is TGTGCCAGCAGCCGTGACCGGGGGTGGGACACTGAAGCTTTCTTT.